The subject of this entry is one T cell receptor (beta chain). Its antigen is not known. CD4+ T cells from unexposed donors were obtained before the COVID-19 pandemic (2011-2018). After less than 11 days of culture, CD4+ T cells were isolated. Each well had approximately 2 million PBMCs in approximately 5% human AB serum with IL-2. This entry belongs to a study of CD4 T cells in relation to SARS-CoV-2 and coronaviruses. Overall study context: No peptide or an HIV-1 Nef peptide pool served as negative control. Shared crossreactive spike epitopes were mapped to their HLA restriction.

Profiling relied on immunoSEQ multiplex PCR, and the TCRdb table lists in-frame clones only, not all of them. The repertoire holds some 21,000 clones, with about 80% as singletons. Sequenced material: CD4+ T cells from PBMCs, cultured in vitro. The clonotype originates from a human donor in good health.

The CDR3 here is CASTANYGYTF. In nucleotides, the CDR3 is TGTGCCAGCACAGCTAACTATGGCTACACCTTC. The chain couples TRBV12-3 or TRBV12-4 to TRBJ1-2; no definite D call. The CDR3 runs 11 residues. The ends were cut back, 7 bases at V and 0 bases at J, with 3 bases in the middle.